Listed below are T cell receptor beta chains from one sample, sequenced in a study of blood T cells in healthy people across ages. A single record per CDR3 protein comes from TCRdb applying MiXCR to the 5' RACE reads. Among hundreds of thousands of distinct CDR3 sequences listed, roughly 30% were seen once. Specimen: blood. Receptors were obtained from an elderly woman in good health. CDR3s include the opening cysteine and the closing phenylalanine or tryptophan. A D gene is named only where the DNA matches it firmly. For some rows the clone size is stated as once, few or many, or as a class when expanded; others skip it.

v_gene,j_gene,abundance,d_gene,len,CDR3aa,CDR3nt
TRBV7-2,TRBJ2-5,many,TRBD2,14,CASTPVRGGETQYF,TGTGCCAGCACCCCTGTCCGGGGGGGGGAGACCCAGTACTTC
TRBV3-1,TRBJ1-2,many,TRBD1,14,CASSQRGLRYGYTF,TGTGCCAGCAGTCAAAGGGGGCTAAGATATGGCTACACCTTC
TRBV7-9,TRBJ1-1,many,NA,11,CASSRGTEAFF,TGTGCCAGCTCGAGGGGAACTGAAGCTTTCTTT
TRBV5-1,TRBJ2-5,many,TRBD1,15,CASSLEPGGSETQYF,TGCGCCAGCAGCTTGGAGCCAGGGGGCTCGGAGACCCAGTACTTC
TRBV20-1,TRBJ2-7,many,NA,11,CSARTLYEQYF,TGCAGTGCTAGGACCCTGTACGAGCAGTACTTC
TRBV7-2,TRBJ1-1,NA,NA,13,CASSPHVMTEAFF,TGTGCCAGCAGCCCGCACGTGATGACTGAAGCTTTCTTT
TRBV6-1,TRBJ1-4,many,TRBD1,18,CASSEASGTGVVNEKLFF,TGTGCCAGCAGTGAAGCCTCCGGGACAGGGGTAGTTAATGAAAAACTGTTTTTT
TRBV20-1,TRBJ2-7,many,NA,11,CSTLGQYEQYF,TGCAGTACTCTGGGGCAGTACGAGCAGTACTTC
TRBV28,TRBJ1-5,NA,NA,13,CASSLVGHQPQHF,TGTGCCAGCAGTTTAGTTGGGCATCAGCCCCAGCATTTT
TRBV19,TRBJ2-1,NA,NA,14,CASSQVMWGDEQFF,TGTGCCAGTAGTCAAGTAATGTGGGGGGATGAGCAGTTCTTC
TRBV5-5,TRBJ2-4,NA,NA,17,CASSLGETDIAKNIQYF,TGTGCCAGCAGCTTGGGGGAGACGGATATAGCCAAAAACATTCAGTACTTC
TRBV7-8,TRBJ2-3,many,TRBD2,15,CASSSLAGRTDTQYF,TGTGCCAGCAGCTCCCTAGCGGGGCGCACAGATACGCAGTATTTT
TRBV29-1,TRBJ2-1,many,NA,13,CSAVTYSYNEQFF,TGCAGCGCCGTAACCTACTCCTACAATGAGCAGTTCTTC
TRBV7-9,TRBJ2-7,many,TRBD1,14,CASSSGQGAFEQYF,TGTGCCAGCAGCTCGGGACAGGGGGCTTTCGAGCAGTACTTC
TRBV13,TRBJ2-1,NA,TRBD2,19,CASSLGPRWSGRELNEQFF,TGTGCCAGCAGCTTAGGCCCCCGGTGGAGCGGGAGGGAGCTCAATGAGCAGTTCTTC
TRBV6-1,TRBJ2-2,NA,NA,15,CASSELPANIGELFF,TGTGCCAGCAGTGAACTCCCCGCGAACATCGGGGAGCTGTTTTTT
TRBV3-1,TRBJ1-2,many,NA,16,CASSQEGVRGARGYTF,TGTGCCAGCAGCCAAGAGGGGGTCCGGGGGGCACGTGGCTACACCTTC
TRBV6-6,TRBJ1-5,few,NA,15,CASSWTRGSNQPQHF,TGTGCCAGCAGTTGGACAAGGGGGAGCAATCAGCCCCAGCATTTT
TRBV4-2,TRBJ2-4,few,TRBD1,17,CASSQGPRGQIKNIQYF,TGTGCCAGCAGCCAAGGGCCCAGGGGACAGATTAAAAACATTCAGTACTTC
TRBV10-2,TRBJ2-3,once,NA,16,CASSGPRDPRTDTQYF,TGCGCCAGCAGTGGCCCCCGGGACCCCAGGACAGATACGCAGTATTTT
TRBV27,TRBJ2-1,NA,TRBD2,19,CASGLSNPKRAGGRNEQFF,TGTGCCAGCGGTTTATCGAACCCAAAACGAGCGGGGGGAAGGAATGAGCAGTTCTTC
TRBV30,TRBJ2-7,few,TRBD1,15,CAWSLEDRKCYEQYF,TGTGCCTGGAGTCTAGAGGACAGGAAATGTTACGAGCAGTACTTC
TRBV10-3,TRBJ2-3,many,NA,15,CAISESRTDTDTQYF,TGTGCCATCAGTGAGTCTCGGACCGACACAGATACGCAGTATTTT
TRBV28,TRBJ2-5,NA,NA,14,CASSFPDRLETQYF,TGTGCCAGCAGTTTCCCCGACAGACTCGAGACCCAGTACTTC